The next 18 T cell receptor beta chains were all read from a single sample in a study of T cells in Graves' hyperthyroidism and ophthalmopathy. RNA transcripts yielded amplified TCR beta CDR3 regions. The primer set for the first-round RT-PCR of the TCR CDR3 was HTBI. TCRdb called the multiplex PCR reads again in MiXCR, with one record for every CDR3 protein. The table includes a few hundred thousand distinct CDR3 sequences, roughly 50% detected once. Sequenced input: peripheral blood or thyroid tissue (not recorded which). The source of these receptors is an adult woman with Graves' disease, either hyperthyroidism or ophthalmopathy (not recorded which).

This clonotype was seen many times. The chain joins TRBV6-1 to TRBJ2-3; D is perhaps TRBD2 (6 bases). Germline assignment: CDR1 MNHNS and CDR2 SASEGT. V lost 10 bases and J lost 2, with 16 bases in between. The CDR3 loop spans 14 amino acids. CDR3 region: CATSRERDTDTQYF. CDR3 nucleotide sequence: TGTGCCACCTCTCGGGAGAGGGACACAGATACGCAGTATTTT.

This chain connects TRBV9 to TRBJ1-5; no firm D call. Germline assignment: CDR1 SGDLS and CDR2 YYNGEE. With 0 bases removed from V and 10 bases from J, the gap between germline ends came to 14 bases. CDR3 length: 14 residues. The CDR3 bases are TGTGCCAGCAGCGTAGGGGGTTCGGGGTATCCCCAGCATTTT. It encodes CASSVGGSGYPQHF.

The chain's CDR3 is CATDGAAGANVLTF. The CDR3 DNA sequence: TGTGCCACCGACGGGGCAGCTGGGGCCAACGTCCTGACTTTC. The chain joins TRBV5-4 to TRBJ2-6; perhaps D is TRBD1 or TRBD2 (5 bases each). From germline, CDR1 is SGHNT and CDR2 YYREEE (reference sequence). The CDR3 runs to 14 residues. The ends were cut back, 9 bases at V and 2 bases at J, with 12 bases in the middle.

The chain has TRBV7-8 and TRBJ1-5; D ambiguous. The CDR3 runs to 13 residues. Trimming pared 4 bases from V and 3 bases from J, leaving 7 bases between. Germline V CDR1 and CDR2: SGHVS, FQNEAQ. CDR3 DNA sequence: TGTGCCAGCAGCTACACCCACAATCAGCCCCAGCATTTT. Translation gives CASSYTHNQPQHF.

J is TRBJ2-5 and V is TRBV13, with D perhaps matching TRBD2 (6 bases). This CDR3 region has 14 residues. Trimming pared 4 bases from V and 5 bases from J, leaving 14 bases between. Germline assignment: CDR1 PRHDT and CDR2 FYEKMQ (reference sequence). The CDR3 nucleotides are TGTGCCAGCAGCTGGGCGGGGATGATGGAGACCCAGTACTTC. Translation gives CASSWAGMMETQYF.

This CDR3 is CASSRDREEPQHF. The CDR3 DNA reads TGTGCCAGCAGCCGGGACAGGGAGGAGCCCCAGCATTTT. The chain couples TRBV7-2 to TRBJ1-5; TRBD1 matches 9 bases. The CDR3 covers 13 residues. Unmatched junction bases numbered 4, after V lost 5 bases and J lost 8 bases. Germline assignment: CDR1 SGHTA and CDR2 FQGNSA.

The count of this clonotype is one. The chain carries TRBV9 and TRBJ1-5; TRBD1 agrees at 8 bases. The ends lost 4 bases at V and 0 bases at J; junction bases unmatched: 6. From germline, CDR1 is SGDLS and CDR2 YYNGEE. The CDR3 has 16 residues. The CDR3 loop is CASSNTGGYSNQPQHF. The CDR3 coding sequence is TGTGCCAGCAGCAACACAGGGGGTTATAGCAATCAGCCCCAGCATTTT.

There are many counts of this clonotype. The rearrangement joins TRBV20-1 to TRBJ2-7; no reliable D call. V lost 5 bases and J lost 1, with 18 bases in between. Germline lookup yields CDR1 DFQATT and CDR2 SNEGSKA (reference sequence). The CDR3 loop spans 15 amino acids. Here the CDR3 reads CSAYIWQSPSYEQYF. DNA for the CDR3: TGCAGTGCTTACATTTGGCAGTCCCCATCCTACGAGCAGTACTTC.

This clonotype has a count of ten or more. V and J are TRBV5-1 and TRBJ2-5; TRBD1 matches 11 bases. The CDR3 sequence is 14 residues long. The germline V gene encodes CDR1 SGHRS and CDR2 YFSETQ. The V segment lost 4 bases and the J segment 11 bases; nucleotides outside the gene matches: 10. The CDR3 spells CASSPDRGLTSQYF. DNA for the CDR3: TGCGCCAGCAGCCCGGACAGGGGGCTTACCTCTCAGTACTTC.

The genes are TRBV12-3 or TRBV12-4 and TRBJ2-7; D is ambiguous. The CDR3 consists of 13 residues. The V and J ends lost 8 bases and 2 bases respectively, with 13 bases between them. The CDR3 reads CASSWGSAYEQYF. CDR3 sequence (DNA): TGTGCCAGCTCGTGGGGATCCGCCTACGAGCAGTACTTC.

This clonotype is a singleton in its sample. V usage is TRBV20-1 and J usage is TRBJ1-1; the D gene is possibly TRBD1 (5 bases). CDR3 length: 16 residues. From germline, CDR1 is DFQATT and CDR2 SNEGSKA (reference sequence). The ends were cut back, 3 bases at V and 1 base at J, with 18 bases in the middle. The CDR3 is CSARFGTVLGNTEAFF. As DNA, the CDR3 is TGCAGTGCTAGGTTCGGGACGGTGTTGGGGAACACTGAAGCTTTCTTT.

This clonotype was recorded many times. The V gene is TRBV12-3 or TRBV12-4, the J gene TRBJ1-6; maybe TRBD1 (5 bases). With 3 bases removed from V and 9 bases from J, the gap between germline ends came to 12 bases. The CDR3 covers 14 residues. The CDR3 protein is CASSLSLGGSPLHF. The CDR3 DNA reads TGTGCCAGCAGTTTGTCCCTCGGGGGTTCACCCCTCCACTTT.

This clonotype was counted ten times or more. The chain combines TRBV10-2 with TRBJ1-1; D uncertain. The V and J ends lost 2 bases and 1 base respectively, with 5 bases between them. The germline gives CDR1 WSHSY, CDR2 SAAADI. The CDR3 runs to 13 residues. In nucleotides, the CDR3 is TGCGCCAGCAGTGAGGCGGGGAACACTGAAGCTTTCTTT. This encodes CASSEAGNTEAFF.

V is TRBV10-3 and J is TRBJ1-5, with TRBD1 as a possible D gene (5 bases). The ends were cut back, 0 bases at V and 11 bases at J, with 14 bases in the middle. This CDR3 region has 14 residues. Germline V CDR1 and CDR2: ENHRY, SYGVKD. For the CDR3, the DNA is TGTGCCATCAGTGAGTCCCAGGGTCGGGAGACCCAGCATTTT. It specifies CAISESQGRETQHF.

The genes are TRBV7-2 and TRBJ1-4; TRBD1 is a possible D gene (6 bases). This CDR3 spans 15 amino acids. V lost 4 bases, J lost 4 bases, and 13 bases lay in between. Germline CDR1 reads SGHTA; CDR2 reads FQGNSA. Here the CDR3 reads CASSSRTARNEKLFF. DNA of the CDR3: TGTGCCAGCAGCTCGAGGACAGCCCGTAATGAAAAACTGTTTTTT. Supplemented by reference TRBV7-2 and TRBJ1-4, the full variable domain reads GAGVSQSPSNKVTEKGKDVELRCDPISGHTALYWYRQSLGQGLEFLIYFQGNSAPDKSGLPSDRFSAERTGGSVSTLTIQRTQQEDSAVYLCASSSRTARNEKLFFGSGTQLSVL.

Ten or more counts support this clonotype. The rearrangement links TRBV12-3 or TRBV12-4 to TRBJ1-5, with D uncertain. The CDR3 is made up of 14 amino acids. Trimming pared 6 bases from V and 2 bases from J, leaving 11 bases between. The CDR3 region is CASSLTAGNQPQHF. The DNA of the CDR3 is TGTGCCAGCAGCCTAACGGCGGGCAATCAGCCCCAGCATTTT.

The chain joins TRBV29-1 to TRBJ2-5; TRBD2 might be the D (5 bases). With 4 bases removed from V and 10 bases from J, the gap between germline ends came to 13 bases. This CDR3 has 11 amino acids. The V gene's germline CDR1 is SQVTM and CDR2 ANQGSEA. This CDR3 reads CSVGAGRRQYF. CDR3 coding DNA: TGCAGCGTTGGGGCGGGCCGACGCCAGTACTTC. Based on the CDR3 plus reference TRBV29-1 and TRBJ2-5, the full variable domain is SAVISQKPSRDICQRGTSLTIQCQVDSQVTMMFWYRQQPGQSLTLIATANQGSEATYESGFVIDKFPISRPNLTFSTLTVSNMSPEDSSIYLCSVGAGRRQYFGPGTRLLVL.

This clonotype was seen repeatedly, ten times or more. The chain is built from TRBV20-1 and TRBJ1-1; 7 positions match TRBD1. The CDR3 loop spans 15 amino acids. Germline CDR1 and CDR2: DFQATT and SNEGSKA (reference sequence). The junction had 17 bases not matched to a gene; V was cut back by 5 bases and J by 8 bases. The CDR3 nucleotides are TGCAGTGCTGACGGGACAGTAGAACATAGGGGGGAAGCTTTCTTT. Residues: CSADGTVEHRGEAFF.